A single sample gave rise to the 10 T cell receptor beta chains below, sequenced in a study of shared clonotypes between healthy human individuals. Sequencing used immunoSEQ multiplex PCR; TCRdb keeps in-frame clones, though not all of them. This table holds approximately 720,000 clones, around 92% found once. Positive CCR7 selection of CD45RO-negative cells yielded the naive CD8 cells, and terminally differentiated effector memory CD45RA+ cells were excluded. Sequenced: naive CD8+ T cells sorted from blood. These TCRs come from a man under 40 in good health.

The J gene is TRBJ2-1, the V gene TRBV13, with D perhaps assigned TRBD1 or TRBD2 (7 bases each). V was trimmed by 6 bases and J by 4 bases, leaving 16 bases between them. CDR3 length equals 15 residues. Germline CDR1 and CDR2: PRHDT and FYEKMQ (reference sequence). The CDR3 spells CASRGQGGGYNEQFF. The CDR3 region has the DNA TGTGCCAGCAGAGGGCAGGGGGGAGGGTACAATGAGCAGTTCTTC.

The rearrangement joins TRBV7-6 to TRBJ2-1; 12 nucleotides match TRBD2. Germline CDR1 and CDR2: SGHVS and FNYEAQ. The CDR3 extends over 17 amino acids. The J segment lost 0 bases and the V segment lost 5 bases, leaving 5 bases of the junction unmatched. CDR3 bases: TGTGCCAGCAGCCCCCGGACTAGCGGGACCTCCTACAATGAGCAGTTCTTC. Translating gives CASSPRTSGTSYNEQFF.

The rearrangement joins TRBV6-1 to TRBJ2-1, with D possibly TRBD2 on 5 matching bases. The CDR3 spans 15 residues. Trimming cost V 3 bases and J 3 bases, with 12 bases left between them. Looked up from germline, CDR1 is MNHNS and CDR2 is SASEGT. CDR3 in amino acids: CASSEEDGDYNEQFF. In DNA form, the CDR3 reads TGTGCCAGCAGTGAGGAGGACGGAGACTACAATGAGCAGTTCTTC.

The chain is built from TRBV27 and TRBJ2-1; TRBD1 aligns across 9 bases. Unmatched junction bases numbered 3, after V lost 3 bases and J lost 6 bases. CDR1 MNHEY and CDR2 SMNVEV come from the germline V gene (reference sequence). The CDR3 spans 14 residues. In nucleotides, the CDR3 is TGTGCCAGCAGTTTTTCGGGACAGGGCAATGAGCAGTTCTTC. It specifies CASSFSGQGNEQFF.

The chain carries TRBV29-1 and TRBJ2-2; D is ambiguous. From germline, CDR1 is SQVTM and CDR2 ANQGSEA. With 8 bases removed from V and 6 bases from J, the gap between germline ends came to 16 bases. This CDR3 has 13 residues. In DNA form, the CDR3 reads TGCAGCTTATGTAGAAATAGGGCCGGGGAGCTGTTTTTT. Translated, it gives CSLCRNRAGELFF.

V is TRBV10-3 and J is TRBJ2-3; D is possibly TRBD2 (5 bases). Germline V gene data show CDR1 as ENHRY and CDR2 as SYGVKD. Deletions cut 2 bases from V and 0 bases from J, with 15 bases between. The CDR3 totals 17 residues. The CDR3 nucleotides are TGTGCCATCAGTGAGGGGCCGTGGGGAGCTAGCACAGATACGCAGTATTTT. It codes for CAISEGPWGASTDTQYF.

On this clone: Other DNA sequences of this sample code for an identical CDR3. CDR3 nucleotide sequence: TGTGCCAGCAGCTTTACCTACGAGCAGTACTTC. Translated, it gives CASSFTYEQYF. The genes are TRBV28 and TRBJ2-7; D unresolved. Germline V lookup: CDR1 MDHEN, CDR2 SYDVKM. CDR3 length: 11 amino acids. The ends were cut back, 6 bases at V and 2 bases at J, with 5 bases in the middle.

This chain links TRBV15 with TRBJ1-1; D remains unclear. CDR1 is LNHNV and CDR2 is YYDKDF in the germline V gene (reference sequence). V shed 5 bases and J shed 7 bases, with 14 bases lying between them. The CDR3 is 13 residues long. CDR3 loop: CATSLVGAREAFF. CDR3 DNA: TGTGCCACCAGCCTAGTAGGAGCCCGTGAAGCTTTCTTT.

J is TRBJ2-7 and V is TRBV7-6; D might be TRBD2 (5 bases). Trimming stripped 6 bases from V and 2 bases from J, with 23 bases between. Per the germline V gene, CDR1 is SGHVS and CDR2 is FNYEAQ. The length of the CDR3 is 17 residues. The CDR3 reads CASSSLRAGLQTYEQYF. The CDR3 DNA follows: TGTGCCAGCAGTTCTCTCCGGGCTGGACTCCAGACCTACGAGCAGTACTTC.

This clone was counted between two and nine times. The gene calls are TRBV4-1 and TRBJ2-3; the D is unclear. Deletions cut 1 base from V and 8 bases from J, with 10 bases between. The germline CDR1 and CDR2 sequences are MGHRA and YSYEKL. The CDR3 totals 13 residues. In DNA, the CDR3 is TGCGCCAGCAGCCAAGCAGGCCTCCTTACGCAGTATTTT. Protein: CASSQAGLLTQYF.